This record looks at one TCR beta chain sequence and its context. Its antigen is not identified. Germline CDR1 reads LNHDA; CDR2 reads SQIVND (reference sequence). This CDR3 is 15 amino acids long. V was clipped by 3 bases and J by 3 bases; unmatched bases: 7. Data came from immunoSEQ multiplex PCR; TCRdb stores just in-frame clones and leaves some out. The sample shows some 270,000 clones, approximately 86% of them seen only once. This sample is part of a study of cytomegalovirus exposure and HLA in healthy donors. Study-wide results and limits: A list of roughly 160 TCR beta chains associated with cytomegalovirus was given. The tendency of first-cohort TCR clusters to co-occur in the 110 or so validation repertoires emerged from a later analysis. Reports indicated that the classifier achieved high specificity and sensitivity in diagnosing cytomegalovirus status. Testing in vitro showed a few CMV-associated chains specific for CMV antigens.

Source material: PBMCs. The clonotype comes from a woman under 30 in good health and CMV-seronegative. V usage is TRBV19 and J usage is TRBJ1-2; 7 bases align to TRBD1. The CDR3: CASSIATGTDYGYTF. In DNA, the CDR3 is TGTGCCAGTAGTATCGCGACAGGGACGGACTATGGCTACACCTTC.